One sample yielded the 20 T cell receptor beta chains listed below, sequenced in a study of T-cell reconstitution after alpha-beta-depleted transplantation in children. TCRbeta library construction was performed incorporating unique molecular identifiers. TCRdb reanalysed the PCR reads using MiXCR and keeps one entry per CDR3 protein. The profile shows hundreds of thousands of distinct CDR3 sequences, around 17% of them singletons. The specimen was PBMCs, mostly from graft donor cells, collected 360 days after TCRalphabeta/CD19-depleted stem cell transplant. The receptors stem from a male patient aged 10 to 17 who had a stem cell transplant for acute lymphoblastic leukemia, so the T cells may come from the graft donor.

This sequence joins TRBV4-1 and TRBJ1-2; 8 positions match TRBD1. Germline V CDR1 and CDR2: MGHRA, YSYEKL. Unmatched junction bases numbered 12, after V lost 0 bases and J lost 6 bases. This CDR3 has 17 residues. As DNA, the CDR3 is TGCGCCAGCAGCCAAGAAAAGGGGCGGACAGGGAGAAATGGCTACACCTTC. It translates to CASSQEKGRTGRNGYTF.

CDR3 sequence reads: CAISENLAGGTTRVGELFF. CDR3 DNA sequence: TGTGCCATCAGTGAGAACCTAGCGGGAGGCACAACACGTGTCGGGGAGCTGTTTTTT. This chain uses TRBV10-3 with TRBJ2-2, with TRBD2 matching over 11 bases. CDR1 and CDR2 (germline): ENHRY, SYGVKD. V was pared by 2 bases and J by 7 bases, with 15 bases of the junction left unmatched. The CDR3 totals 19 residues.

The chain couples TRBV19 to TRBJ2-2; D gene unclear. V was cut by 7 bases and J by 0 bases, with 21 bases left in between. Germline lookup yields CDR1 LNHDA and CDR2 SQIVND (reference sequence). The CDR3 has 18 residues. CDR3 in amino acids: CASTSPLGHPTNTGELFF. DNA of the CDR3: TGTGCCAGTACCTCTCCTCTAGGGCATCCCACGAACACCGGGGAGCTGTTTTTT.

The chain recombines TRBV9 with TRBJ2-7, with TRBD2 as a possible D gene (5 bases). This CDR3 has 14 residues. The ends were cut back, 0 bases at V and 3 bases at J, with 10 bases in the middle. Germline CDR1 reads SGDLS; CDR2 reads YYNGEE. In DNA, the CDR3 is TGTGCCAGCAGCGTAGGAGGGTATGTCTACGAGCAGTACTTC. Protein sequence: CASSVGGYVYEQYF.

This clonotype was picked up a small number of times. The chain joins TRBV5-1 to TRBJ2-1, with TRBD2 matching over 12 bases. The trim removed 4 bases at V and 7 bases at J, leaving 6 bases unmatched. Germline loops: CDR1 SGHRS, CDR2 YFSETQ. The CDR3 is 15 amino acids. The CDR3 DNA sequence: TGCGCCAGCAGCAAGACTAGCGGGAGTGTTAATGAGCAGTTCTTC. It encodes CASSKTSGSVNEQFF.

This clonotype has only a few counts. The chain uses TRBV3-1 and TRBJ2-5, with 7 bases matching TRBD1. Looked up from germline, CDR1 is LGHDT and CDR2 is YNNKEL (reference sequence). V dropped 4 bases and J dropped 0; count of bases not matched to a gene: 2. The CDR3 sequence is 14 residues long. CDR3 in DNA: TGTGCCAGCAGCCTGACAGGGTACCAAGAGACCCAGTACTTC. Translating gives CASSLTGYQETQYF.

This clonotype appeared many times. The V and J genes are TRBV10-1 and TRBJ1-2; D unresolved. The germline V and J ends were trimmed by 2 bases and 4 bases, with 8 bases remaining between them. The CDR3 consists of 13 residues. Germline V gene sequence: CDR1 WNHNN, CDR2 SYGVQD (reference sequence). CDR3 coding DNA: TGCGCCAGCAGTGAGGTCAGGACCTATGGCTACACCTTC. It yields the protein CASSEVRTYGYTF.

The chain uses TRBV2 and TRBJ2-6; no firm D call. Between the trimmed V and J ends, which lost 6 bases and 0 bases, there was a span of 21 bases. This CDR3 region has 19 residues. Germline lookup yields CDR1 SNHLY and CDR2 FYNNEI. DNA of the CDR3: TGTGCCAGCAGCGCTAACATCTGGTCCACCCGCTCTGGGGCCAACGTCCTGACTTTC. This encodes CASSANIWSTRSGANVLTF.

This clonotype was picked up a small number of times. It may be a read error: a sequence one base away is much more abundant. The V call is TRBV20-1, the J call TRBJ2-3; 14 bases align to TRBD2. The CDR3 runs to 15 residues. Trimming cost V 3 bases and J 3 bases; bases outside gene matches: 2. The germline gives CDR1 DFQATT, CDR2 SNEGSKA (reference sequence). CDR3 residues: CSASWTSGRTDTQYF. The CDR3 DNA reads as TGCAGTGCTAGTTGGACTAGCGGGAGGACAGATACGCAGTATTTT.

This clonotype was seen many times. The rearrangement joins TRBV6-1 to TRBJ2-1; 11 bases are a match to TRBD2. The trim removed 5 bases at V and 9 bases at J, leaving 9 bases unmatched. This CDR3 comprises 15 residues. The germline gives CDR1 MNHNS, CDR2 SASEGT. CDR3 nucleotides: TGTGCCAGCAGTCAACATCCGGGACTAGCGGTTGAGCAGTTCTTC. It is translated as CASSQHPGLAVEQFF.

This clonotype was detected only a few times. This chain uses TRBV12-3 or TRBV12-4 with TRBJ2-2, with D perhaps matching TRBD1 or TRBD2 (6 bases each). V dropped 7 bases and J dropped 1 base, with 19 bases sitting between them. This CDR3 spans 17 amino acids. The CDR3 region has the DNA TGTGCCAGCACCCCTCGCCCGGGGGCTAAGAACACCGGGGAGCTGTTTTTT. This translates into CASTPRPGAKNTGELFF.

This chain joins TRBV7-8 and TRBJ2-7; TRBD2 aligns across 13 bases. The length of the CDR3 is 21 residues. Germline CDR1 is SGHVS and CDR2 is FQNEAQ. The junction had 21 bases not matched to a gene; V was cut back by 5 bases and J by 2 bases. The CDR3 reads CASSPGPQLAGGPWETYEQYF. CDR3 bases: TGTGCCAGCAGCCCGGGCCCTCAACTAGCGGGAGGGCCTTGGGAAACCTACGAGCAGTACTTC.

V is TRBV27 and J is TRBJ1-1; D might be TRBD1 (6 bases). The V end lost 10 bases, the J end lost 8 bases, and 14 bases lay between the germline ends. The CDR3 loop spans 11 amino acids. CDR1 and CDR2 from the germline V gene are MNHEY and SMNVEV (reference sequence). The CDR3 bases are TGTGCCACCCTTACAGGGCCCGAAGCTTTCTTT. Translated: CATLTGPEAFF.

This chain links TRBV12-3 or TRBV12-4 with TRBJ2-3, with 10 bases lining up with TRBD2. CDR3 length: 19 residues. Here the CDR3 DNA reads TGTACCTGCAGTTTTGAGTTGGTAGCGGGAGGTAAGGGCACAGATACGCAGTATTTT. Its protein is CTCSFELVAGGKGTDTQYF.

The chain is built from TRBV5-1 and TRBJ2-1, with 12 bases fitting TRBD2. In germline, CDR1 is SGHRS, CDR2 YFSETQ. Unmatched junction bases numbered 6, after V lost 2 bases and J lost 3 bases. The CDR3 totals 17 residues. The CDR3, as DNA: TGCGCCAGCAGCTTAGGACTAGCGGGACTGTTCTACAATGAGCAGTTCTTC. Amino acids: CASSLGLAGLFYNEQFF.

The sample holds many counts of this clonotype. V and J are TRBV18 and TRBJ1-6, with TRBD1 matching 9 bases. V gave up 8 bases and J gave up 6 bases; unmatched junction bases: 8. Germline lookup yields CDR1 KGHSH and CDR2 LQKENI. The CDR3 is made up of 15 amino acids. The CDR3 region is CASRMDRGRNSPLHF. DNA for the CDR3: TGTGCCAGCCGAATGGACAGGGGCCGTAATTCACCCCTCCACTTT.

The chain is built from TRBV7-9 and TRBJ1-4; a weak D match, TRBD1 (5 bases). V was shortened by 4 bases and J by 8 bases, with 20 bases between the two germline ends. CDR3 length equals 16 residues. Germline V gene data show CDR1 as SEHNR and CDR2 as FQNEAQ (reference sequence). CDR3: CASSSSPGTKNEKLFF. CDR3 DNA: TGTGCCAGCAGCTCGAGCCCCGGGACCAAGAACGAAAAACTGTTTTTT.

Ten or more counts support this clonotype. This chain links TRBV29-1 with TRBJ2-7; no definite D call. V was shortened by 4 bases and J by 2 bases, with 9 bases between the two germline ends. The CDR3 runs 12 residues. Germline values: CDR1 SQVTM, CDR2 ANQGSEA. The DNA of the CDR3 is TGCAGCGTTGCCTGGGCCCCCTACGAGCAGTACTTC. It encodes CSVAWAPYEQYF.

In this sample, this clonotype turned up a few times. The V call is TRBV5-1, the J call TRBJ1-1; D ambiguous. CDR1 and CDR2 from the germline V gene are SGHRS and YFSETQ. The CDR3 has 15 residues. Trimming cost V 0 bases and J 0 bases, with 9 bases left between them. The CDR3 bases are TGCGCCAGCAGCTTGGAAGGACTAATGAACACTGAAGCTTTCTTT. Encoded protein: CASSLEGLMNTEAFF.

The chain has TRBV5-1 and TRBJ2-7; 11 bases are a match to TRBD2. This CDR3 contains 16 residues. Looked up from germline, CDR1 is SGHRS and CDR2 is YFSETQ. The J segment lost 1 base and the V segment lost 3 bases, leaving 6 bases of the junction unmatched. CDR3 sequence: CASSSELAGVSYEQYF. Here the CDR3 DNA reads TGCGCCAGCAGCTCCGAACTAGCGGGAGTTTCCTACGAGCAGTACTTC.